This TCR beta chain was captured by sequencing in a study of T cells in Graves' hyperthyroidism and ophthalmopathy. Ten or more counts support this clonotype. V was trimmed by 5 bases and J by 8 bases, leaving 10 bases between them. Germline V gene data show CDR1 as SGHVS and CDR2 as FQNEAQ. This CDR3 comprises 13 residues. Researchers amplified the TCR beta CDR3 regions from RNA transcripts. In the first-round RT-PCR of the TCR CDR3, the HTBI primer set was used. TCRdb fed the multiplex PCR reads into MiXCR, producing one record per CDR3 protein. The data contain fewer than 550,000 distinct CDR3 sequences, less than 25% of them singletons.

Sequenced sample: blood. The chain carries TRBV7-8 and TRBJ1-6, with D hard to call. This TCR came from a woman younger than 45 with Graves' ophthalmopathy. As DNA, the CDR3 is TGTGCCAGCAGCCCGGCGGGTTATTCACCCCTCCACTTT. Translated: CASSPAGYSPLHF.